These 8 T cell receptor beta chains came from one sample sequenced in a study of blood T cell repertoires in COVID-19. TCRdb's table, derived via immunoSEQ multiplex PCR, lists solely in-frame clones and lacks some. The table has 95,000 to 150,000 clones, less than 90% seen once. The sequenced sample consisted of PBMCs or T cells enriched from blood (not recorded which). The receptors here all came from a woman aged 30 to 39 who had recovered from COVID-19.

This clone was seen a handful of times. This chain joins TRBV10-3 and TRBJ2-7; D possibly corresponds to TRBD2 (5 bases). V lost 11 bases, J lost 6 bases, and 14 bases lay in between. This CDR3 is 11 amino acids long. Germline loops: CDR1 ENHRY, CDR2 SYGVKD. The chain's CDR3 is CAPWWRLEQYF. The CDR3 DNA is TGTGCCCCCTGGTGGAGGCTCGAGCAGTACTTC.

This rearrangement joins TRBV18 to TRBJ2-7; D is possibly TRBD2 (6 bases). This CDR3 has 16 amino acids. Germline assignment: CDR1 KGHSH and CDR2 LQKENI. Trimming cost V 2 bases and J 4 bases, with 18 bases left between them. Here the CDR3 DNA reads TGTGCCAGCTCACCAATCGGACCGGGACTTGGGTACGAGCAGTACTTC. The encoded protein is CASSPIGPGLGYEQYF.

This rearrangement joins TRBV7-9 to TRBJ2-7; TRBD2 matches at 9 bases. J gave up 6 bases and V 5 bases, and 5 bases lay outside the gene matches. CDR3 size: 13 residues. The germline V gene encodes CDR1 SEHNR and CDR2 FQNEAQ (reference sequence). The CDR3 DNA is TGTGCCAGCAGCCCGCGAGCGGGAGGCGAGCAGTACTTC. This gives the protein CASSPRAGGEQYF.

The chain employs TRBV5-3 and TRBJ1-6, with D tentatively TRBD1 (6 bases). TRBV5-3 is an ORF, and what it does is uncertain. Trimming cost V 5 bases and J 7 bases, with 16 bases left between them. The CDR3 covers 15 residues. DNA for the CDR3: TGTGCCAGAAGACCAGACAGGATCGAAAATTCACCCCTCCACTTT. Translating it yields CARRPDRIENSPLHF.

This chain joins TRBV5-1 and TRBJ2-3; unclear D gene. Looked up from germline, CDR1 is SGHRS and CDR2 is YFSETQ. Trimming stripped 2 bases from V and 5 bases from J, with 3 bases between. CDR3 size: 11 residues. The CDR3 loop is CASSFRDTQYF. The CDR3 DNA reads TGCGCCAGCAGCTTTCGAGATACGCAGTATTTT. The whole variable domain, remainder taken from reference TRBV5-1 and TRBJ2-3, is KAGVTQTPRYLIKTRGQQVTLSCSPISGHRSVSWYQQTPGQGLQFLFEYFSETQRNKGNFPGRFSGRQFSNSRSEMNVSTLELGDSALYLCASSFRDTQYFGPGTRLTVL.

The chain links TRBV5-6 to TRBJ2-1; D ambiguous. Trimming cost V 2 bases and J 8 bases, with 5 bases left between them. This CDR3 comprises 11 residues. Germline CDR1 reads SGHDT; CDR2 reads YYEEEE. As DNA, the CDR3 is TGTGCCAGCAGCTTCTCAGATGAGCAGTTCTTC. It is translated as CASSFSDEQFF.

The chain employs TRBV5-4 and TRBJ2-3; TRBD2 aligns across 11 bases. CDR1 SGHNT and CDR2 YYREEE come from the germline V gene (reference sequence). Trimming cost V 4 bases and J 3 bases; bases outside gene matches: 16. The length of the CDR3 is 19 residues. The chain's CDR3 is CASSQIGRLAGGFTDTQYF. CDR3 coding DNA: TGTGCCAGCAGCCAGATCGGCCGCCTAGCGGGGGGCTTTACAGATACGCAGTATTTT.

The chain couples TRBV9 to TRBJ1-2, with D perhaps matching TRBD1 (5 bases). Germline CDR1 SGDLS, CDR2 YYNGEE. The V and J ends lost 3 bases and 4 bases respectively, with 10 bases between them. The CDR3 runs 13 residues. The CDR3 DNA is TGTGCCAGCAGCGGGTTGCAGGGCTATGGCTACACCTTC. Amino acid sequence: CASSGLQGYGYTF.